The present TCR beta chain was sequenced within a study of CD8+CD57+ T cells in acquired aplastic anemia. Trimming took off 4 bases at V and 2 bases at J, with 16 bases between the two ends. Looked up from germline, CDR1 is MDHEN and CDR2 is SYDVKM. CDR3 length: 16 residues. General study findings and limits: Patient CD8+CD57+ cells had less diversity than total CD4+ and CD8+ pools. Statistical testing detected no significant gap in CD8+ Simpson's diversity between patients and controls.

This clonotype came up once. Its cognate antigen is unknown. All sequencing subjects had displayed CD8+CD57+ cell expansion on flow cytometry. Researchers also sequenced CD8+CD57+ effector memory cells taken from a sixth of the 12 patients. All patients were therapy-naive when blood was sampled. A bead step enriched CD8+CD57+ cells and gave a mean 1.6 ug DNA. TCR beta VDJ and CDR3 profiling used genomic DNA as template. Each CDR3 protein is one row after TCRdb ran MiXCR on the reads. The data contain more than 15,000 distinct CDR3 sequences, less than 45% of them singletons. The chain is built from TRBV28 and TRBJ2-3; D tentatively fits TRBD1 or TRBD2 (5 bases each). Sequencing used CD8+CD57+ T cells sorted from PBMCs. Subset noted: bead-enriched CD8+CD57+ effector memory T cells from SAA patients. The receptor was isolated from a human donor with aplastic anemia. CDR3 DNA sequence: TGTGCCAGCAGTTCGGGACCTGGACCCACCACAGATACGCAGTATTTT. Translated, it gives CASSSGPGPTTDTQYF.